The entry that follows covers one TCR beta chain sequence. The sample is drawn from a study of blood T cell repertoires in COVID-19. In the study overall: Donors in the United States, Italy and Spain gave samples during acute or convalescent COVID-19. PBMCs, B-cell-depleted T cells, or T cells were the source of the cDNA or gDNA that made up the material.

V lost 6 bases, J lost 0 bases, and 9 bases stayed unmatched. The CDR3 totals 16 residues. The germline V gene encodes CDR1 SGHTA and CDR2 FQGNSA. In the source study's methods: Scientists estimated how many nucleated cells there were by amplifying reference gene primers. The method was immunoSEQ multiplex PCR; TCRdb's version includes in-frame clones alone and lacks a portion of them. The DNA gave D and trimming, while V, J and clone size come from that table. The sample lists roughly 87,000 clones; more than 75% were seen once. Sequencing was carried out using peripheral blood. The chain employs TRBV7-2 and TRBJ2-5; 8 positions agree with TRBD1. This receptor was identified in a human donor in a cohort sampled during active COVID-19. The CDR3 here is CASSPGTGYYQETQYF. For the CDR3, the DNA is TGTGCCAGCAGTCCGGGGACAGGTTACTACCAAGAGACCCAGTACTTC.